The next 7 T cell receptor beta chains were all read from a single sample in a study of cytomegalovirus exposure and HLA in healthy donors. In the PCR, 60 Vbeta and 13 Jbeta primers were used. Produced via immunoSEQ multiplex PCR; TCRdb's table is partial and in-frame only. The repertoire includes about 91,000 clones, 69% of them detected once, and 0.95% to 1.5% sits in the top ten. Sequenced input: PBMCs. The receptors were sampled from a female donor in good health and CMV-seronegative.

V and J are TRBV6-1 and TRBJ2-2; 8 nucleotides align to TRBD1. The V segment lost 7 bases and the J segment 4 bases; nucleotides outside the gene matches: 5. The germline V gene encodes CDR1 MNHNS and CDR2 SASEGT. The length of the CDR3 is 14 residues. The CDR3 region is CASIAQGVTGELFF. The DNA of the CDR3 is TGTGCCAGCATTGCACAGGGGGTCACCGGGGAGCTGTTTTTT.

This clone has only a few counts. The CDR3 coding sequence is TGCGCCAGCAGCCAAAGGCCAGGGCTTTTGAACACTGAAGCTTTCTTT. Translated, it gives CASSQRPGLLNTEAFF. This chain joins TRBV4-1 and TRBJ1-1; D may be TRBD1 (5 bases). Trimming took 2 bases from V and 0 from J, leaving 13 bases between them. Germline V lookup: CDR1 MGHRA, CDR2 YSYEKL. CDR3 length: 16 residues.

The chain links TRBV27 to TRBJ1-2; TRBD1 matches at 7 bases. V shed 5 bases, J shed 4 bases, and the junction held 13 bases outside the gene matches. The length of the CDR3 is 16 residues. Germline values: CDR1 MNHEY, CDR2 SMNVEV (reference sequence). The CDR3 DNA reads as TGTGCCAGCAGTCCCCTACAGGGGAGGAGCGGCTATGGCTACACCTTC. Encoded protein: CASSPLQGRSGYGYTF.

This clone showed up just a few times. The chain combines TRBV27 with TRBJ1-2; D is undetermined. The germline CDR1 and CDR2 sequences are MNHEY and SMNVEV (reference sequence). V was clipped by 0 bases and J by 4 bases, with 9 bases between them. The CDR3 has 14 residues. Written as DNA, the CDR3 is TGTGCCAGCAGTTTATCCGTGGGGAGCTATGGCTACACCTTC. As protein: CASSLSVGSYGYTF.

The V call is TRBV28, the J call TRBJ1-4, with TRBD1 as a possible D gene (5 bases). V shed 8 bases and J shed 7 bases, with 23 bases lying between them. This CDR3 is 16 amino acids long. CDR1 and CDR2 from the germline V gene are MDHEN and SYDVKM. The CDR3 is CASHGSGTADFEKLFF. DNA of the CDR3: TGTGCCAGCCATGGAAGCGGGACCGCGGATTTTGAAAAACTGTTTTTT. Supplemented by reference TRBV28 and TRBJ1-4, the full variable domain reads DVKVTQSSRYLVKRTGEKVFLECVQDMDHENMFWYRQDPGLGLRLIYFSYDVKMKEKGDIPEGYSVSREKKERFSLILESASTNQTSMYLCASHGSGTADFEKLFFGSGTQLSVL.

CDR3: CASSMGAATTGWNTIYF. CDR3 sequence (DNA): TGTGCCAGTAGTATGGGCGCAGCGACGACAGGGTGGAACACCATATATTTT. The rearrangement links TRBV19 to TRBJ1-3; 7 bases agree with TRBD1. With V trimmed by 3 bases and J by 7 bases, 15 bases remained unmatched. Looked up from germline, CDR1 is LNHDA and CDR2 is SQIVND (reference sequence). The CDR3 runs to 17 residues.

This rearrangement joins TRBV12-5 to TRBJ2-7, with D unresolved. The V and J ends lost 6 bases and 2 bases respectively, with 8 bases between them. The CDR3 length is 12 residues. Germline values: CDR1 LGHNT, CDR2 FRNRAP. The CDR3 sequence is CASGPGAYEQYF. CDR3 nucleotide sequence: TGTGCTAGTGGCCCGGGTGCCTACGAGCAGTACTTC.